This T cell receptor beta chain was retrieved from a study of T cell repertoires and HLA-DP antigens. The CDR3 has 13 amino acids. Trimming cost V 5 bases and J 5 bases, with 13 bases left between them. Germline loops: CDR1 MNHEY, CDR2 SVGAGI. For this clone: The antigen is not known.

Repertoires were generated with immunoSEQ multiplex PCR, while TCRdb's copy carries only in-frame clones and drops some. This sample yields about 73,000 clones, of which about 82% are seen a single time; around 1.6% belongs to the top ten. This receptor was identified in a man aged 55 to 70 in good health and CMV-seronegative. Sample: CD4+ T cells from PBMCs. This chain connects TRBV6-5 to TRBJ2-7; D is unclear. The CDR3 region is CASSPIPGHEQYF. The CDR3 DNA follows: TGTGCCAGCAGTCCAATTCCGGGCCACGAGCAGTACTTC.